This T cell receptor (beta chain) is drawn from a study of blood T cells in healthy people across ages. The CDR3 covers 13 residues. V was clipped by 2 bases and J by 6 bases; unmatched bases: 4. Germline assignment: CDR1 MNHEY and CDR2 SVGEGT. This clonotype was recorded once. The authors ran a second PCR of roughly 6 to 12 cycles using a sample-barcoded 5' primer and a J-beta primer mix. TCRdb independently ran MiXCR on the 5' RACE reads; one entry per CDR3 protein. The repertoire holds around 700,000 distinct CDR3 sequences, with roughly 25% as singletons. The sample was also reused in another study, on T cells of mothers and their children.

The V and J genes are TRBV6-2 or TRBV6-3 and TRBJ2-7, with 7 positions matching TRBD1. The sequence was obtained from a boy between 5 and 17 years old in good health. Sequencing was done on a sample of blood. This chain's CDR3 is CASSYRTGSEQYF. Here the CDR3 DNA reads TGTGCCAGCAGTTACCGGACAGGAAGCGAGCAGTACTTC.